The 22 T cell receptor beta chains given below trace back to one sample, sequenced in a study of early T cells in non-severe SARS-CoV-2 infection. Using its own MiXCR run on the 5' RACE reads, TCRdb lists one record per CDR3 protein. The table includes 56,000 or so distinct CDR3 sequences, approximately 16% detected once. Sequencing used whole blood, obtained at baseline. Source of these receptors: an adult who was a healthcare worker with PCR-confirmed SARS-CoV-2 infection or an uninfected control (not recorded which).

This clonotype was seen only a few times. This rearrangement joins TRBV6-6 to TRBJ1-4; 10 nucleotides line up with TRBD1. From germline, CDR1 is MNHNY and CDR2 SVGAGI (reference sequence). V lost 8 bases, J lost 7 bases, and 10 bases stayed unmatched. The CDR3 has 15 residues. The CDR3, as DNA: TGTGCCAGCGGATCACTGAGGACAGGGGGTGAAAAACTGTTTTTT. This sequence encodes CASGSLRTGGEKLFF.

This clonotype was recorded at least ten times. This chain uses TRBV7-2 with TRBJ1-5; D is possibly TRBD1 (6 bases). V was shortened by 5 bases and J by 4 bases, with 18 bases between the two germline ends. CDR3 length equals 16 residues. Germline V gene sequence: CDR1 SGHTA, CDR2 FQGNSA. The CDR3 nucleotides are TGTGCCAGCAGCCCCTGGGGGCAGGTCGAGAATCAGCCCCAGCATTTT. It codes for CASSPWGQVENQPQHF.

In this sample, this clonotype turned up a few times. The gene calls are TRBV7-2 and TRBJ2-7; D is perhaps TRBD2 (5 bases). Trimming left V 1 base short and J 3 bases short, with 7 bases between. There are 13 residues in the CDR3. Germline CDR1 is SGHTA and CDR2 is FQGNSA. CDR3 sequence (DNA): TGTGCCAGCAGCTTAGGACGGGACTACGAGCAGTACTTC. This sequence encodes CASSLGRDYEQYF. Variable domain in full (rest from reference TRBV7-2 and TRBJ2-7): GAGVSQSPSNKVTEKGKDVELRCDPISGHTALYWYRQSLGQGLEFLIYFQGNSAPDKSGLPSDRFSAERTGGSVSTLTIQRTQQEDSAVYLCASSLGRDYEQYFGPGTRLTVT.

V gene TRBV12-3 or TRBV12-4 combines with J gene TRBJ2-3; D perhaps matches TRBD1 (6 bases). The CDR3 consists of 13 residues. V was pared by 5 bases and J by 4 bases, with 10 bases between. DNA of the CDR3: TGTGCCAGCAGTGGGGGCGAGGCAGATACGCAGTATTTT. Amino acids: CASSGGEADTQYF.

This clonotype was detected a few times. This sequence joins TRBV10-1 and TRBJ2-7, with TRBD2 identical over 11 bases. Germline CDR1 WNHNN, CDR2 SYGVQD (reference sequence). CDR3 length: 16 residues. Germline trimming cut 7 bases from V and 6 bases from J; bases unmatched to any gene: 14. CDR3 region: CASITPSGLAVREQYF. Written as DNA, the CDR3 is TGCGCCAGCATTACGCCATCGGGACTAGCGGTACGCGAGCAGTACTTC.

The chain uses TRBV19 and TRBJ2-1; 10 bases agree with TRBD2. Trimming removed 2 bases from V and 9 bases from J; junction bases left unmatched: 10. The CDR3 runs to 16 residues. CDR1 is LNHDA, CDR2 SQIVND, per germline (reference sequence). The CDR3 DNA is TGTGCCAGTAGTATACTAGCGGGAGCGTTGTTCGGTGAGCAGTTCTTC. This gives the protein CASSILAGALFGEQFF.

This chain links TRBV5-4 with TRBJ2-1; D is uncertain. The CDR3 length is 15 residues. The V and J ends lost 3 bases and 10 bases respectively, with 20 bases between them. Germline V gene sequence: CDR1 SGHNT, CDR2 YYREEE (reference sequence). CDR3 sequence reads: CASSSRSSTLGEQFF. CDR3 nucleotide sequence: TGTGCCAGCAGCTCTAGATCCTCAACCCTTGGGGAGCAGTTCTTC.

This clonotype was counted only a few times. The chain links TRBV18 to TRBJ2-7; 9 bases line up with TRBD1. The length of the CDR3 is 16 residues. V shed 6 bases, J shed 1 base, and the junction held 10 bases outside the gene matches. Germline CDR1 and CDR2: KGHSH and LQKENI. Here the CDR3 reads CASSPAGTGTSYEQYF. The CDR3 DNA is TGTGCCAGCTCCCCCGCCGGGACAGGGACTTCCTACGAGCAGTACTTC.

This clonotype has just a few counts. The chain joins TRBV5-1 to TRBJ2-1, with a tentative D call TRBD1 (7 bases). Germline CDR1 is SGHRS and CDR2 is YFSETQ. The CDR3 is 13 amino acids. V was shortened by 1 base and J by 6 bases, with 8 bases between the two germline ends. CDR3 nucleotide sequence: TGCGCCAGCAGCTTGCAGGGGGGCAATGAGCAGTTCTTC. Amino acid sequence: CASSLQGGNEQFF.

This clonotype has a handful of counts. The gene calls are TRBV21-1 and TRBJ2-7; whether TRBD1, the table's D call, matches the DNA was not checked. TRBV21-1 is a known pseudogene. The CDR3 totals 13 residues. The CDR3 nucleotides read TGTGCCACCAAGGACAGGTCCTCCTACGAGCAGTACTTC. Protein sequence: CATKDRSSYEQYF.

The table lists this clonotype with many counts. The rearrangement links TRBV13 to TRBJ2-7; D may be TRBD2 (5 bases). Trimming stripped 0 bases from V and 4 bases from J, with 10 bases between. This CDR3 is 14 amino acids long. The germline gives CDR1 PRHDT, CDR2 FYEKMQ (reference sequence). This CDR3 is CASSLGLGDYEQYF. The CDR3, as DNA: TGTGCCAGCAGCTTAGGACTAGGTGATTACGAGCAGTACTTC.

This clonotype was seen ten or more times. V and J are TRBV5-5 and TRBJ2-7; 7 positions agree with TRBD1. The trim removed 3 bases at V and 3 bases at J, leaving 9 bases unmatched. The CDR3 loop spans 15 amino acids. The germline V gene encodes CDR1 SGHKS and CDR2 YYEKEE (reference sequence). The CDR3 coding sequence is TGTGCCAGCAGCTCCTCTTTAACAGGGGTCTACGAGCAGTACTTC. Amino acid sequence: CASSSSLTGVYEQYF.

Only a few counts were recorded for this clonotype. The V gene is TRBV5-1, the J gene TRBJ1-2; the D gene is possibly TRBD1 (5 bases). The V gene's germline CDR1 is SGHRS and CDR2 YFSETQ. The CDR3 loop spans 14 amino acids. The germline V and J ends were trimmed by 4 bases and 4 bases, with 14 bases remaining between them. The CDR3 loop reads CASSLDGGSYGYTF. For the CDR3, the DNA is TGCGCCAGCAGCCTCGATGGGGGAAGCTATGGCTACACCTTC.

This chain connects TRBV29-1 to TRBJ2-1; 9 bases agree with TRBD1. CDR1 and CDR2 (germline): SQVTM, ANQGSEA. J lost 0 bases, V lost 5 bases, and 11 bases had no gene match. This CDR3 is 17 amino acids long. CDR3 amino acids: CSVTGTGTTSSYNEQFF. The DNA for the CDR3 is TGCAGCGTTACTGGGACAGGGACTACGAGCTCCTACAATGAGCAGTTCTTC.

This clonotype appeared a few times. The V call is TRBV18, the J call TRBJ2-2; 10 bases are shared with TRBD2. Losses at the gene ends were 0 bases for V and 4 bases for J; bases not matched to a gene: 5. Germline CDR1 KGHSH, CDR2 LQKENI. The CDR3 is 17 amino acids. CDR3 loop: CASSPPGTSVLTGELFF. DNA of the CDR3: TGTGCCAGCTCACCACCTGGGACTAGCGTCCTCACCGGGGAGCTGTTTTTT. The variable domain in full, with the rest retrieved from reference TRBV18 and TRBJ2-2, is NAGVMQNPRHLVRRRGQEARLRCSPMKGHSHVYWYRQLPEEGLKFMVYLQKENIIDESGMPKERFSAEFPKEGPSILRIQQVVRGDSAAYFCASSPPGTSVLTGELFFGEGSRLTVL.

This clonotype was found a few times. This chain joins TRBV7-6 and TRBJ2-2; unclear D gene. The V and J ends lost 5 bases and 4 bases respectively, with 14 bases between them. From germline, CDR1 is SGHVS and CDR2 FNYEAQ. The CDR3 consists of 15 residues. CDR3 sequence: CASSLVTSPTGELFF. DNA of the CDR3: TGTGCCAGCAGCCTCGTTACGTCTCCCACCGGGGAGCTGTTTTTT.

In this sample, this clonotype turned up a few times. The chain uses TRBV12-3 or TRBV12-4 and TRBJ1-2; D perhaps matches TRBD1 (6 bases). V shed 7 bases and J shed 8 bases, with 11 bases lying between them. The CDR3 covers 11 residues. The CDR3 nucleotides are TGTGCCAGCATGGGACACTTCGGCTACACCTTC. This gives the protein CASMGHFGYTF.

This chain uses TRBV18 with TRBJ1-1, with D unclear. The CDR3 length is 15 residues. The V gene lost 2 bases and the J gene lost 0 bases, with 10 bases spanning the gap. Germline-derived CDR1 and CDR2 are KGHSH and LQKENI. CDR3 loop: CASSPSKNLNTEAFF. Written as DNA, the CDR3 is TGTGCCAGCTCACCATCGAAAAACCTGAACACTGAAGCTTTCTTT.

This clonotype occurred a few times. The chain joins TRBV29-1 to TRBJ2-7; 8 bases map to TRBD1. This CDR3 is built from 13 residues. V shed 0 bases, J shed 4 bases, and the junction held 2 bases outside the gene matches. The germline V gene has CDR1 SQVTM and CDR2 ANQGSEA. In DNA form, the CDR3 reads TGCAGCGTTGAAGACAGGGGGCGGTACGAGCAGTACTTC. Translated, it gives CSVEDRGRYEQYF.

This clonotype showed up many times. The chain has TRBV20-1 and TRBJ2-3, with 7 nucleotides matching TRBD1. V gave up 7 bases and J gave up 5 bases; unmatched junction bases: 12. The CDR3 is 14 amino acids. The germline gives CDR1 DFQATT, CDR2 SNEGSKA (reference sequence). The CDR3 coding sequence is TGCAGTGAGGGAAGAGGGGGCCGGGGAGATACGCAGTATTTT. Protein product: CSEGRGGRGDTQYF.

The gene calls are TRBV11-3 and TRBJ2-1; 7 nucleotides match TRBD2. Germline assignment: CDR1 SGHNT and CDR2 YENEEA. J gave up 8 bases and V 5 bases, and 15 bases lay outside the gene matches. The CDR3 totals 16 residues. In nucleotides, the CDR3 is TGTGCCAGCAGCCCCAGTGGGTTCAGCGGGGACCATGAGCAGTTCTTC. It yields the protein CASSPSGFSGDHEQFF. Based on the CDR3 plus reference TRBV11-3 and TRBJ2-1, the full variable domain is EAGVVQSPRYKIIEKKQPVAFWCNPISGHNTLYWYLQNLGQGPELLIRYENEEAVDDSQLPKDRFSAERLKGVDSTLKIQPAELGDSAVYLCASSPSGFSGDHEQFFGPGTRLTVL.

In DNA, the CDR3 is TGTGCCAGCGGACCGGACTGGCCGAATTCACCCCTCCACTTT. Amino acids: CASGPDWPNSPLHF. V is TRBV21-1 and J is TRBJ1-6. TRBV21-1 is an annotated pseudogene. The CDR3 is 14 amino acids.